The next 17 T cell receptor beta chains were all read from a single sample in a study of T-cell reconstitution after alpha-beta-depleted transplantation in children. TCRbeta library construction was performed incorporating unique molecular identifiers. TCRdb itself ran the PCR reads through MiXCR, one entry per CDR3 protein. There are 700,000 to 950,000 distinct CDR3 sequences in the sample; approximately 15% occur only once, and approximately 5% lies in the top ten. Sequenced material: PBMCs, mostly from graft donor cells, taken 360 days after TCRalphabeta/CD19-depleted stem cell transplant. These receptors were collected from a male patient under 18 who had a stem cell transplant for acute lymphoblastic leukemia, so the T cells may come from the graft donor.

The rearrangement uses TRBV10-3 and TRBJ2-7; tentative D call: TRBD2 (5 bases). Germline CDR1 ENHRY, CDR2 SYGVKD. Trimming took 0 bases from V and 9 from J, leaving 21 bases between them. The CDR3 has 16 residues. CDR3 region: CAISESRQRLLQGQYF. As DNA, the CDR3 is TGTGCCATCAGTGAGTCGAGGCAGCGGCTCTTACAAGGGCAGTACTTC.

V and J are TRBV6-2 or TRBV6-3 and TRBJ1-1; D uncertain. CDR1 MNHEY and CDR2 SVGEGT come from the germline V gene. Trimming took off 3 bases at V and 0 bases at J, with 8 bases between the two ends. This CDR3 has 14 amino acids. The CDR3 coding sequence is TGTGCCAGCAGTTATTCAGGAATGAACACTGAAGCTTTCTTT. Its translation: CASSYSGMNTEAFF.

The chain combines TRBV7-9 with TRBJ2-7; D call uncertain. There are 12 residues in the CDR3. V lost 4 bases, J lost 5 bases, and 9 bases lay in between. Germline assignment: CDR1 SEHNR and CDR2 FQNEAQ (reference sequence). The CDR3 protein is CASSSSWHEQYF. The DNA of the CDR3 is TGTGCCAGCAGCTCCTCCTGGCACGAGCAGTACTTC.

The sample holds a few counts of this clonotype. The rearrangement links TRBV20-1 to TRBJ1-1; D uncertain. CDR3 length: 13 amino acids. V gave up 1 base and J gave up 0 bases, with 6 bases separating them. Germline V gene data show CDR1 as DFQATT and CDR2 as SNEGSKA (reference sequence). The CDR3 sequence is CSARGHLNTEAFF. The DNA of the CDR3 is TGCAGTGCTAGAGGGCACTTGAACACTGAAGCTTTCTTT.

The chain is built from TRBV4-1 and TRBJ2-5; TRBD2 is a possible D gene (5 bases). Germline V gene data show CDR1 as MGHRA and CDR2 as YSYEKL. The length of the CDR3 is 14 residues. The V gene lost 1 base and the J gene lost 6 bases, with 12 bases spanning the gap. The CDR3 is CASSQVGGSKTQYF. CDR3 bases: TGCGCCAGCAGCCAAGTCGGCGGGTCCAAGACCCAGTACTTC.

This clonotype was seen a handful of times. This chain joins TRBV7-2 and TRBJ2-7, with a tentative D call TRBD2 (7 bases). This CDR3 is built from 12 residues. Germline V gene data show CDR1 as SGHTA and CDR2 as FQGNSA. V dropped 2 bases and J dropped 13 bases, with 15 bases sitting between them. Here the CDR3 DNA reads TGTGCCAGCAGCTTAAGGGGGGGGGTCTTTTACTTC. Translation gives CASSLRGGVFYF.

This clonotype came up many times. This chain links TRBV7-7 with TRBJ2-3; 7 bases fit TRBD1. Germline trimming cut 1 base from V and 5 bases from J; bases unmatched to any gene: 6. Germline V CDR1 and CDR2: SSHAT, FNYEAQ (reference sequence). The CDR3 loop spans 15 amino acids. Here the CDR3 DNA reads TGTGCCAGCAGCTTAGGAGACAGGGAGTTAGATACGCAGTATTTT. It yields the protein CASSLGDRELDTQYF.

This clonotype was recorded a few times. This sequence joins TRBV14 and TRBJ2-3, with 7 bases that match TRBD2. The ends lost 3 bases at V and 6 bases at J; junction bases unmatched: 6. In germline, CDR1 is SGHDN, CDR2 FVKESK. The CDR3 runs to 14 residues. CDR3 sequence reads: CASSHGLDYDTQYF. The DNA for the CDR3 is TGTGCCAGCAGCCATGGACTAGATTACGATACGCAGTATTTT.

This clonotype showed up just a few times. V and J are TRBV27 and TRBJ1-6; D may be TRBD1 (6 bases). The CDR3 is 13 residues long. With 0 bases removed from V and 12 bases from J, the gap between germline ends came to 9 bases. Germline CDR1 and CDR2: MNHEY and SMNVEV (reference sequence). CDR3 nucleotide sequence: TGTGCCAGCAGTTTATCGCCCAGGGGACCCCTCCACTTT. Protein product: CASSLSPRGPLHF.

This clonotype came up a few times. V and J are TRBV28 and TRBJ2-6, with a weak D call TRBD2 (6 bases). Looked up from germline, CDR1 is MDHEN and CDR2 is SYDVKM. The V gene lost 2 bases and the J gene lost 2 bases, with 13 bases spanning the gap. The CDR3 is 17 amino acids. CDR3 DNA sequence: TGTGCCAGCAGTTTACCGGGGACTTTCCCTGGGGCCAACGTCCTGACTTTC. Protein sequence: CASSLPGTFPGANVLTF.

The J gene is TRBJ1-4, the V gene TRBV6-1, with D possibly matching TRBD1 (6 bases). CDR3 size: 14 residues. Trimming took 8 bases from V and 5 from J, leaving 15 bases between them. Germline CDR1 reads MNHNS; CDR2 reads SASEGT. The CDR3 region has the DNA TGTGCCAGCGGGAGGACAGAGAAGAATGAAAAACTGTTTTTT. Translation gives CASGRTEKNEKLFF.

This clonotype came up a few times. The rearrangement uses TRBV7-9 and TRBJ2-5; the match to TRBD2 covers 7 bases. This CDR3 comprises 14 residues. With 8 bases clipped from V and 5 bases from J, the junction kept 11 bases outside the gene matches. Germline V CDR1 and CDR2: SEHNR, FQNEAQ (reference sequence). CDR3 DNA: TGTGCCAGCGATGGCGAGCTAGCGGCGGAGACCCAGTACTTC. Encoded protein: CASDGELAAETQYF. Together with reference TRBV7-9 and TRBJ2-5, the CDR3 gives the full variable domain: DTGVSQNPRHKITKRGQNVTFRCDPISEHNRLYWYRQTLGQGPEFLTYFQNEAQLEKSRLLSDRFSAERPKGSFSTLEIQRTEQGDSAMYLCASDGELAAETQYFGPGTRLLVL.

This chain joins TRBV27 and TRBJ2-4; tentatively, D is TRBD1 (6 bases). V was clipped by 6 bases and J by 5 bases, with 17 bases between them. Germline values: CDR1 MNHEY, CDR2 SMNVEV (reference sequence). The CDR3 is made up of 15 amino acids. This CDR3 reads CASRKGQSTQNIQYF. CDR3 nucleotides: TGTGCCAGCAGAAAAGGACAGTCGACCCAAAACATTCAGTACTTC.

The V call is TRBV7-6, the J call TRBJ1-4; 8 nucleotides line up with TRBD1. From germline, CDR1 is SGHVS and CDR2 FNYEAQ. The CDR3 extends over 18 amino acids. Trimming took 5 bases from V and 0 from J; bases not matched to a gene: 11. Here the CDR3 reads CASSLRYRGTTTNEKLFF. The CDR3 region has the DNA TGTGCCAGCAGCCTTCGCTACAGGGGGACCACAACTAATGAAAAACTGTTTTTT. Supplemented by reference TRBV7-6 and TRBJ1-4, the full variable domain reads GAGVSQSPRYKVTKRGQDVALRCDPISGHVSLYWYRQALGQGPEFLTYFNYEAQQDKSGLPNDRFSAERPEGSISTLTIQRTEQRDSAMYRCASSLRYRGTTTNEKLFFGSGTQLSVL.

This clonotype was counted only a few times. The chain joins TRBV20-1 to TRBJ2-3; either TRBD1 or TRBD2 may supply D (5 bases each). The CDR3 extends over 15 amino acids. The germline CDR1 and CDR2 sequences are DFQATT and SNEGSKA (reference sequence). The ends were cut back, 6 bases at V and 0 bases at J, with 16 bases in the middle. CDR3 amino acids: CSAEGTHISTDTQYF. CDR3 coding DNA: TGCAGTGCGGAAGGGACCCATATAAGCACAGATACGCAGTATTTT.

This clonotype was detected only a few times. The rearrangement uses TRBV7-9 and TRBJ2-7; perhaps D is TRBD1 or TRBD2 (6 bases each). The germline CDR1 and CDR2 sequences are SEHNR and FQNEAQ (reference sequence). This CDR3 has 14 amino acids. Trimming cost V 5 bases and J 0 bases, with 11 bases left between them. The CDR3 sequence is CASSRGRVSYEQYF. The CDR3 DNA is TGTGCCAGCAGCCGGGGGCGGGTCTCCTACGAGCAGTACTTC.

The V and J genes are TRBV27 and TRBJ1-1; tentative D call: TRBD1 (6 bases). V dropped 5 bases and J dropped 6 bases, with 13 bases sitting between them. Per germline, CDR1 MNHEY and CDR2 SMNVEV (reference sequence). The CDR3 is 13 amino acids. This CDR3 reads CASSPTGFPEAFF. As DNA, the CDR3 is TGTGCCAGCAGTCCAACAGGGTTCCCTGAAGCTTTCTTT.